These T cell receptor beta chains were read from a single sample in a study of cytomegalovirus exposure and HLA in healthy donors. Here immunoSEQ multiplex PCR was the method, and the copy in TCRdb shows in-frame clones only, minus some. The table has about 170,000 clones, 80% seen once. Sequenced material: PBMCs. The receptors derive from a woman between 45 and 60 years old in good health and CMV-seropositive. Each CDR3 is given with its conserved first and last residue. Fields, in order: V gene, clone size, J gene, D gene, CDR3 DNA, CDR3 protein. The D gene is left open where the match is weak. Clone sizes are given selectively: once, few, many, or a class where the clone is expanded.

>TRBV15|NA|TRBJ1-1|TRBD1
TGTGCCACCAGCAGAGATCTCGGGACAGGGGGCATAGCTTTCTTT
CATSRDLGTGGIAFF
>TRBV10-2|NA|TRBJ2-7|NA
TGCGCCAGCAGTAGACTAGTCCTCTACGAGCAGTACTTC
CASSRLVLYEQYF
>TRBV4-1|NA|TRBJ1-1|NA
TGCGCCAGCAGCCAAGAACCACGGTCGAACACTGAAGCTTTCTTT
CASSQEPRSNTEAFF
>TRBV11-2|NA|TRBJ2-1|NA
TGTGCCAGCAGCTTAGTGGGGAGCTCCTACAATGAGCAGTTCTTC
CASSLVGSSYNEQFF
>TRBV7-2|NA|TRBJ2-5|TRBD2
TGTGCCAGCAGCTTAGCGAGCAGCGGGGGACAAGAGACCCAGTACTTC
CASSLASSGGQETQYF
>TRBV2|NA|TRBJ1-2|NA
TGTGCCAGCAGGCACAGGGTTAACTATGGCTACACCTTC
CASRHRVNYGYTF
>TRBV10-3|NA|TRBJ2-7|TRBD2
TGTGCCATCAGTGAGGTCCCCCTAGCGGGGTACGAGCAGTACTTC
CAISEVPLAGYEQYF
>TRBV7-8|NA|TRBJ2-7|TRBD1
TGTGCCAGCGTAGGACAGGGGTTATCCGAGCAGTACTTC
CASVGQGLSEQYF
>TRBV19|NA|TRBJ2-1|TRBD1
TGTGCCAGTAGTGTAACAGGGGGCTCGAGCTCCTACAATGAGCAGTTCTTC
CASSVTGGSSSYNEQFF
>TRBV6-5|few|TRBJ2-5|TRBD1
TGTGCCAGCAGGCGGGACAGGGTTCAAGAGACCCAGTACTTC
CASRRDRVQETQYF
>TRBV19|few|TRBJ1-2|NA
TGTGCCAGTACCCAGGGGTGGGGAAATGGCTACACCTTC
CASTQGWGNGYTF
>TRBV15|NA|TRBJ2-5|NA
TGTGCCACCAGCCGCGACTTAGAGGAGACCCAGTACTTC
CATSRDLEETQYF
>TRBV5-4|NA|TRBJ2-7|TRBD1
TGTGCCAGCAGCATTACAGGGGGACCCGAGCAGTACTTC
CASSITGGPEQYF
>TRBV14|NA|TRBJ2-7|TRBD2
TGTGCCAGCAGCCAAGTCGGACTAGCGGGAGCGTGGGAGCAGTACTTC
CASSQVGLAGAWEQYF
>TRBV6-6|NA|TRBJ1-4|NA
TGTGCCAGCAGTCCCCCCGGGAACGAAAAACTGTTTTTT
CASSPPGNEKLFF
>TRBV4-3|NA|TRBJ2-2|NA
TGCGCCAGCAGCCAAGTTTGGCCGTCCTCTAACATGAGGGCGGGGGAGCTGTTTTTT
CASSQVWPSSNMRAGELFF
>TRBV6-1|NA|TRBJ2-7|NA
TGTGCCAGCAGTGCCGGGCAGGGTGGGTACGAGCAGTACTTC
CASSAGQGGYEQYF
>TRBV2|NA|TRBJ2-3|TRBD1
TGTGCCAGCAGTGAATTCGAGGGACAGGGTACAGATACGCAGTATTTT
CASSEFEGQGTDTQYF
>TRBV5-1|few|TRBJ2-2|NA
TGCGCCAGCAGCTTGGAGGGGCCCGGGGAGCTGTTTTTT
CASSLEGPGELFF
>TRBV7-2|NA|TRBJ1-2|TRBD1
TGTGCCAGCAGCTTAGGACAGGGGGCGGGTGGCTACACCTTC
CASSLGQGAGGYTF
>TRBV7-3|NA|TRBJ2-7|TRBD1
TGTGCCAGCAGCTTGGACAGGGGCCCCTACGAGCAGTACTTC
CASSLDRGPYEQYF
>TRBV7-2|few|TRBJ2-7|NA
TGTGCCAGCAGCTTTCCGGGACTGAGCTACGAGCAGTACTTC
CASSFPGLSYEQYF
>TRBV19|NA|TRBJ2-7|NA
TGTGCCAGTAGAGGCCAAAAGGGGCCTTACGAGCAGTACTTC
CASRGQKGPYEQYF
>TRBV23-1|NA|TRBJ1-1|TRBD1
TGCGCCAGCAGTCAATCACTCTCCAATGGGACAGGGGGCGGGAACACTGAAGCTTTCTTT
CASSQSLSNGTGGGNTEAFF